This entry lists 17 T cell receptor beta chains sequenced from one sample in a study of blood T cell repertoires in COVID-19. Clones were sequenced by immunoSEQ multiplex PCR, and TCRdb holds only the in-frame ones, with some missing. The sample yields 150,000 to 200,000 clones, 80% to 90% seen once. The source material was peripheral blood. The receptors shown here come from a woman aged 60 to 75 with COVID-19, enrolled during active disease.

This clone has just a few counts. This chain uses TRBV7-2 with TRBJ2-7; 10 nucleotides match TRBD2. The CDR3 covers 12 residues. Germline V gene sequence: CDR1 SGHTA, CDR2 FQGNSA. Germline trimming cut 7 bases from V and 6 bases from J; bases unmatched to any gene: 3. The CDR3: CASNIAGGEQYF. The CDR3 DNA sequence: TGTGCCAGCAATATAGCGGGGGGCGAGCAGTACTTC.

The chain recombines TRBV7-2 with TRBJ2-2; weak D call: TRBD2 (6 bases). The germline gives CDR1 SGHTA, CDR2 FQGNSA. The CDR3 loop spans 15 amino acids. V lost 3 bases and J lost 5, with 13 bases in between. The chain's CDR3 is CASSFGGGRTGELFF. The CDR3 DNA reads as TGTGCCAGCAGCTTCGGCGGAGGGCGAACCGGGGAGCTGTTTTTT.

This clone was seen once. This rearrangement joins TRBV7-6 to TRBJ2-7; TRBD1 matches at 7 bases. The CDR3 length is 15 residues. The germline V gene has CDR1 SGHVS and CDR2 FNYEAQ. Losses at the gene ends were 5 bases for V and 1 base for J; bases not matched to a gene: 8. The DNA of the CDR3 is TGTGCCAGCAGCCCTGAACAGGGACAGTCCTACGAGCAGTACTTC. Translation: CASSPEQGQSYEQYF.

The CDR3 coding sequence is TGTGCCAGCAGCGGTGGACTAGCGGGAGGGACCGGGGAGCTGTTTTTT. This sequence encodes CASSGGLAGGTGELFF. J is TRBJ2-2 and V is TRBV9, with 15 bases fitting TRBD2. The ends lost 3 bases at V and 5 bases at J; junction bases unmatched: 2. The germline gives CDR1 SGDLS, CDR2 YYNGEE. The CDR3 contains 16 residues.

This rearrangement joins TRBV27 to TRBJ2-3; 9 nucleotides align to TRBD2. V was pared by 4 bases and J by 2 bases, with 4 bases of the junction left unmatched. The V gene's germline CDR1 is MNHEY and CDR2 SMNVEV (reference sequence). This CDR3 comprises 15 residues. CDR3: CASSWGLADTDTQYF. As DNA, the CDR3 is TGTGCCAGCAGTTGGGGACTAGCTGACACAGATACGCAGTATTTT.

This rearrangement joins TRBV7-2 to TRBJ2-7, with 8 bases matching TRBD2. The CDR3 runs 15 residues. Germline assignment: CDR1 SGHTA and CDR2 FQGNSA. V shed 2 bases, J shed 2 bases, and the junction held 5 bases outside the gene matches. This CDR3 reads CASSLKTSAAYEQYF. CDR3 sequence (DNA): TGTGCCAGCAGCTTAAAGACTAGCGCAGCCTACGAGCAGTACTTC.

This clone was observed a handful of times. This chain uses TRBV6-4 with TRBJ1-1; the D gene is possibly TRBD1 (6 bases). The germline CDR1 and CDR2 sequences are MRHNA and SNTAGT. There are 13 residues in the CDR3. The V and J ends lost 6 bases and 3 bases respectively, with 11 bases between them. The CDR3 DNA follows: TGTGCCAGCAGGGAGGACAGCTACACTGAAGCTTTCTTT. It encodes CASREDSYTEAFF.

CDR3 sequence reads: CASTPHDSGDQPQHF. DNA of the CDR3: TGTGCCAGCACGCCCCATGACTCGGGAGATCAGCCCCAGCATTTT. The chain has TRBV9 and TRBJ1-5; D uncertain. Germline values: CDR1 SGDLS, CDR2 YYNGEE. The V end was cut by 6 bases, the J end by 5 bases, with 18 bases between. The CDR3 consists of 15 residues.

This clone was observed a single time. This chain uses TRBV4-3 with TRBJ2-3, with 9 bases aligning to TRBD1. The CDR3 loop spans 15 amino acids. The trim removed 1 base at V and 3 bases at J, leaving 2 bases unmatched. Germline-derived CDR1 and CDR2 are LGHNA and YSLEER. CDR3: CASSQGDRETDTQYF. CDR3 coding DNA: TGCGCCAGCAGCCAAGGGGACAGGGAGACAGATACGCAGTATTTT.

The chain has TRBV6-2 or TRBV6-3 and TRBJ2-1; the match to TRBD2 covers 7 bases. The germline gives CDR1 MNHEY, CDR2 SVGEGT. This CDR3 comprises 16 residues. Trimming at V came to 4 bases and at J to 8 bases, leaving 14 bases not matched to a gene. The CDR3 coding sequence is TGTGCCAGCAGTTCCTTCGGGACTACCCGGACATATGAGCAGTTCTTC. Its translation is CASSSFGTTRTYEQFF.

This clone came up once. The chain is built from TRBV30 and TRBJ2-5; TRBD2 agrees at 13 bases. Germline V gene lookup returns CDR1 GTSNPN and CDR2 SVGIG (reference sequence). The ends lost 2 bases at V and 0 bases at J; junction bases unmatched: 9. The CDR3 is 18 amino acids. The CDR3 reads CAWSLGLAGVPYQETQYF. CDR3 coding DNA: TGTGCCTGGAGTCTCGGACTAGCGGGAGTACCGTACCAAGAGACCCAGTACTTC.

This clone has a single count. This chain joins TRBV5-4 and TRBJ2-7, with 11 positions matching TRBD2. In germline, CDR1 is SGHNT, CDR2 YYREEE (reference sequence). CDR3 length: 16 residues. V shed 1 base and J 6 bases; nucleotides not matched to a gene: 9. The CDR3 protein is CASSLFGLAGGGEQYF. The CDR3 DNA reads TGTGCCAGCAGCTTGTTTGGTCTAGCGGGAGGCGGCGAGCAGTACTTC.

V and J are TRBV7-9 and TRBJ2-3; a weak D match, TRBD2 (6 bases). Germline CDR1 SEHNR, CDR2 FQNEAQ (reference sequence). Trimming shortened V by 5 bases and J by 8 bases, and 17 bases separated the two germline ends. The CDR3 covers 14 residues. DNA for the CDR3: TGTGCCAGCAGCCAAAGGGACCTCGGGGGTACGCAGTATTTT. Translated: CASSQRDLGGTQYF.

V usage is TRBV7-8 and J usage is TRBJ2-7; TRBD2 might be the D (6 bases). V was shortened by 5 bases and J by 2 bases, with 19 bases between the two germline ends. This CDR3 is built from 16 residues. Germline V gene data show CDR1 as SGHVS and CDR2 as FQNEAQ. CDR3 nucleotides: TGTGCCAGCAGCCTCGGTTTGACTAGGTCTCCCTACGAGCAGTACTTC. This gives the protein CASSLGLTRSPYEQYF.

This clone has only one observation. The chain employs TRBV18 and TRBJ2-1; D call uncertain. The CDR3 has 11 amino acids. Germline-derived CDR1 and CDR2 are KGHSH and LQKENI. The V and J ends lost 5 bases and 4 bases respectively, with 3 bases between them. The CDR3 DNA is TGTGCCAGCTCATCTTACAATGAGCAGTTCTTC. Protein product: CASSSYNEQFF.

The V call is TRBV28, the J call TRBJ1-2; D is possibly TRBD1 (5 bases). The V end lost 3 bases, the J end lost 10 bases, and 15 bases lay between the germline ends. The CDR3 runs 13 residues. CDR1 MDHEN and CDR2 SYDVKM come from the germline V gene. The CDR3 DNA follows: TGTGCCAGCAGTTTGATAGGGTCGGGGGTCTACACCTTC. Translated, it gives CASSLIGSGVYTF.

The V call is TRBV6-5, the J call TRBJ2-7, with 9 bases that match TRBD1. Germline V lookup: CDR1 MNHEY, CDR2 SVGAGI. CDR3 size: 14 residues. With V trimmed by 6 bases and J by 9 bases, 12 bases remained unmatched. Here the CDR3 reads CASRVRDRVLGQYF. In nucleotides, the CDR3 is TGTGCCAGCAGAGTCCGGGACAGGGTCTTGGGGCAGTACTTC.